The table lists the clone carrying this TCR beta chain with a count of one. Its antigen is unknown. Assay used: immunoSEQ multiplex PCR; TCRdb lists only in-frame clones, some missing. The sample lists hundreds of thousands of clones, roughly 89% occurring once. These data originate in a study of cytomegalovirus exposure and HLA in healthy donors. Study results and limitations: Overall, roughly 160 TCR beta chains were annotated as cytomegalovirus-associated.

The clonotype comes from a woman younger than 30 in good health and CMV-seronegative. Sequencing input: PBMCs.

The DNA of the CDR3 is TGTGCCAGCAGCTCAGGAGCGGGGGGTAACCAAGAGACCCAGTACTTC. It encodes CASSSGAGGNQETQYF. The chain uses TRBV7-8 and TRBJ2-5; 9 positions agree with TRBD2. Trimming removed 4 bases from V and 0 bases from J; junction bases left unmatched: 6. Germline CDR1 SGHVS, CDR2 FQNEAQ. The CDR3 contains 16 residues. Full variable domain (remainder filled in from reference TRBV7-8 and TRBJ2-5): GAGVSQSPRYKVAKRGQDVALRCDPISGHVSLFWYQQALGQGPEFLTYFQNEAQLDKSGLPSDRFFAERPEGSVSTLKIQRTQQEDSAVYLCASSSGAGGNQETQYFGPGTRLLVL.